This TCR beta chain was observed in a study of blood T cell repertoires in COVID-19. Study summary: Researchers got acute and convalescent COVID-19 samples from the United States, Italy and Spain. Sample material is recorded as cDNA or gDNA derived from T cells, B-cell-depleted T cells, or PBMCs.

Looked up from germline, CDR1 is SGHVS and CDR2 is FNYEAQ. V lost 1 base, J lost 9 bases, and 0 bases stayed unmatched. This CDR3 is 12 amino acids long. Per the original methods: Scientists estimated how many nucleated cells there were by amplifying reference gene primers. Sequenced by immunoSEQ multiplex PCR; TCRdb stores in-frame clones only, minus some. V and J calls and clone size are given by that table; D and trimming were obtained from the DNA. The sample has tens of thousands of clones; 65% to 90% are singletons. This receptor was taken from a woman in her sixties or seventies with acute or convalescent COVID-19. The chain carries TRBV7-6 and TRBJ2-1; 7 nucleotides match TRBD2. Specimen: peripheral blood. CDR3 coding DNA: TGTGCCAGCAGCTTAGTAGCGGGTGAGCAGTTCTTC. Translation gives CASSLVAGEQFF.